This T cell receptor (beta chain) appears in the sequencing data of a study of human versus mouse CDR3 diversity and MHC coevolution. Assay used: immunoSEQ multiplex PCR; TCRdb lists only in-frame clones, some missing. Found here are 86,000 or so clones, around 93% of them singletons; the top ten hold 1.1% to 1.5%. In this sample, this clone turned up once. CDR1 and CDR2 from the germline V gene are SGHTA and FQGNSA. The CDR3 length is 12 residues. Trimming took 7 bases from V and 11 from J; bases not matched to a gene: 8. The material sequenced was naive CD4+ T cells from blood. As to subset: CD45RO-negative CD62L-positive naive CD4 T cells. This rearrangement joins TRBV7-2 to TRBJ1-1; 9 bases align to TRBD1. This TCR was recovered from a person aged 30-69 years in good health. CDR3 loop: CASTWDRARAFF. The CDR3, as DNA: TGTGCCAGCACCTGGGACAGGGCGAGGGCTTTCTTT.